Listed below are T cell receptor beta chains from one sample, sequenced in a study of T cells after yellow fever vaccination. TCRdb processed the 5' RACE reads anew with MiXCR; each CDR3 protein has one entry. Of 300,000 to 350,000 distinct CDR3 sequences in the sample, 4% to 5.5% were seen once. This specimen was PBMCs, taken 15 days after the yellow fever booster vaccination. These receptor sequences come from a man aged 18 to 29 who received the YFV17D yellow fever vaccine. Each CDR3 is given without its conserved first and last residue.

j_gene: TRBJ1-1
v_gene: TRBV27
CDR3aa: ASSSPGGYTEAF

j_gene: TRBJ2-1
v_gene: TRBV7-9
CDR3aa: ASSLALAQNEQF

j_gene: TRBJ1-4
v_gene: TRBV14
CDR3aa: ASSQAPGEGTGFANEKLF

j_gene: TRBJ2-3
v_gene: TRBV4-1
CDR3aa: ASSQEAGVATDTQY

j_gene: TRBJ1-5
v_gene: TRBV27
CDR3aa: ASAGQGEGNQPQH

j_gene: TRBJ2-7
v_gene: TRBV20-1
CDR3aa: SAPPGGICYEQY

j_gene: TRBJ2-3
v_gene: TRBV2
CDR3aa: AAHGVADTQY

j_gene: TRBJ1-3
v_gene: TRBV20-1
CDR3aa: SARDSAKSGNTIY

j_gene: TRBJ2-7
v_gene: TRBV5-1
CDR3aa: ASSSQFYEQY

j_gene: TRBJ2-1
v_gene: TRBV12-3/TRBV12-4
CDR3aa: ASSPGDSRYNEQF

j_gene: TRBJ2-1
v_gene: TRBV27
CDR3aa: ASSFIGSEQF

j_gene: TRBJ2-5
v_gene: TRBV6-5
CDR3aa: ASSYSNYQETQY

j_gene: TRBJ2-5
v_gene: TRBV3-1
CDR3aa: ASSPSRGGETQY

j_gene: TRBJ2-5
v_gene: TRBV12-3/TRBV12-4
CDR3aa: ASISIGQGQETQY

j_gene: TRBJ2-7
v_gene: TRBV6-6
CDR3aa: ASKNFGGSEQY

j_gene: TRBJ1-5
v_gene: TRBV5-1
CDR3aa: ASSLDLGEDQPQH

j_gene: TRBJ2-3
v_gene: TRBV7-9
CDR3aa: ASSPSATYTDTQY

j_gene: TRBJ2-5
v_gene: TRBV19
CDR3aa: ASNPRGSETQY

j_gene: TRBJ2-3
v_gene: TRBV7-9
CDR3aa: ASNIERGNTDTQY

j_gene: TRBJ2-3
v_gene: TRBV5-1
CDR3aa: ASSLGAAEDTQY

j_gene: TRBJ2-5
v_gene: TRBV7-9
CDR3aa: ASSGGGLADQETQY

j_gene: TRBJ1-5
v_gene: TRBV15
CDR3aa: ATSREPPGNQPQH

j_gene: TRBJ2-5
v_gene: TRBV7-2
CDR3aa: ASSLAQRSETQY

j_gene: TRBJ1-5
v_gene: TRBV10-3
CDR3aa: AISESQSNQPQH

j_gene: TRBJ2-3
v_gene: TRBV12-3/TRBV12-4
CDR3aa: ASSLELGPDTQY

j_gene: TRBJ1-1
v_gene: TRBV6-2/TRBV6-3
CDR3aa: ASRRRSRPSTEAF

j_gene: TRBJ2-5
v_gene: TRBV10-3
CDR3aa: AISDTARGQETQY

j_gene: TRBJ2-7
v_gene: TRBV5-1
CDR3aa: ASSLGEKGYEQY

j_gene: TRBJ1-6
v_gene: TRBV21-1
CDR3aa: ASSPILRAAPLH

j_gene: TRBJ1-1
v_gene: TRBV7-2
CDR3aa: ASSTDGDTEAF

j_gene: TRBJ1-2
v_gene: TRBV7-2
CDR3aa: ASSFPTGTSGYT

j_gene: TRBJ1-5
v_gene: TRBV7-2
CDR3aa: ASSSSSVAGNQPQH

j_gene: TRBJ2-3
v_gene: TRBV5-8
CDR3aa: ASCKGGGLTDTQY

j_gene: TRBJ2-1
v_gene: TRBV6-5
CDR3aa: ASSYLAGGRNEQF

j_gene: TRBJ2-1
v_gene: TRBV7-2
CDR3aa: ASSPPGLALGNEQF

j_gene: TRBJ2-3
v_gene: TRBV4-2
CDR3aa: ASSQDPGRVTDTQY

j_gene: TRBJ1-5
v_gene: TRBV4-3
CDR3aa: ASSQNLRGGNQPQH

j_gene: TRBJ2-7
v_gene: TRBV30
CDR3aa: AWSEVYYEQY

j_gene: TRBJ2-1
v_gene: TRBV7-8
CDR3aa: ASSESGLVLSSYNEQF

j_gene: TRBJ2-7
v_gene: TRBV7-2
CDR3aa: ASSLGLGAGYEQY

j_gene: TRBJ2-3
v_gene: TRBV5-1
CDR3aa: ASSSGLGFTDTQY